This TCR beta chain was identified in a study of neurological immune-mediated disorders. TCRdb processed the 5' RACE reads anew with MiXCR; each CDR3 protein has one entry. The table includes tens of thousands of distinct CDR3 sequences, 5.5% to 6% detected once. Germline CDR1 and CDR2: LNHDA and SQIVND (reference sequence). V dropped 3 bases and J dropped 6 bases, with 6 bases sitting between them. There are 12 residues in the CDR3. This clonotype was counted at least ten times. This chain connects TRBV19 to TRBJ2-1; D uncertain. This clonotype was sampled from a woman aged 45-65 years in good health. Sequences were obtained from CD4+ T cells from blood. The CDR3 DNA is TGTGCCAGTAGTATGGGCCTCAATGAGCAGTTCTTC. This translates into CASSMGLNEQFF.